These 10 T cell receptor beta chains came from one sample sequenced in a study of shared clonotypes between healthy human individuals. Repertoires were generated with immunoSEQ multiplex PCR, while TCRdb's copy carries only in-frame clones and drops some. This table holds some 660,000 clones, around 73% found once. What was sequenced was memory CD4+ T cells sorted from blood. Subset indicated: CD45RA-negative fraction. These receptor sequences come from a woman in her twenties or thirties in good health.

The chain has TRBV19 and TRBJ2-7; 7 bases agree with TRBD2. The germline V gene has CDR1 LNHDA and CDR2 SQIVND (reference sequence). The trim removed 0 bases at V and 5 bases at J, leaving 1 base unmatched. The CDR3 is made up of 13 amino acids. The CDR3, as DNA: TGTGCCAGTAGTATAGATCGGGGGGACGAGCAGTACTTC. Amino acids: CASSIDRGDEQYF.

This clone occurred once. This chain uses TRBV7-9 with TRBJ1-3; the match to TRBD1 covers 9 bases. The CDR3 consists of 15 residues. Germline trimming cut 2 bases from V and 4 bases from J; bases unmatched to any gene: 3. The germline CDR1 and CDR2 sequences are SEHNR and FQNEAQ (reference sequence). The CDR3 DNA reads TGTGCCAGCAGCTTAATACAGGGGGCCGGAAACACCATATATTTT. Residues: CASSLIQGAGNTIYF.

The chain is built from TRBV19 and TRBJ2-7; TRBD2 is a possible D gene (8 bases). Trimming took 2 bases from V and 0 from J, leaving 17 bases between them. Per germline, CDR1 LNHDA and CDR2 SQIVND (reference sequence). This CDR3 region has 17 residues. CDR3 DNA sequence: TGTGCCAGTAGTATAAGTGGCGGGGGGACAGCCTCCTACGAGCAGTACTTC. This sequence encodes CASSISGGGTASYEQYF. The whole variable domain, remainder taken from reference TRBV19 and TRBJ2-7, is DGGITQSPKYLFRKEGQNVTLSCEQNLNHDAMYWYRQDPGQGLRLIYYSQIVNDFQKGDIAEGYSVSREKKESFPLTVTSAQKNPTAFYLCASSISGGGTASYEQYFGPGTRLTVT.

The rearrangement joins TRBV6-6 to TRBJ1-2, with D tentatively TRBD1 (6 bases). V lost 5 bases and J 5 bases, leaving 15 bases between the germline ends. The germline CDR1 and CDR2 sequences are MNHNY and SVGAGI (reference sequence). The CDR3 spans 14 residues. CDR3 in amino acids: CASSAQGAAYGYTF. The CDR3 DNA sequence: TGTGCCAGCAGTGCACAGGGTGCAGCATATGGCTACACCTTC.

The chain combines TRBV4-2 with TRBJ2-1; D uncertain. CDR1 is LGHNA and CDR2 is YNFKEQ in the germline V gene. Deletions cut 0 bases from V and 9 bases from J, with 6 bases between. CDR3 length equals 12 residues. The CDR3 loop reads CASSQELGEQFF. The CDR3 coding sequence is TGTGCCAGCAGCCAAGAGTTAGGTGAGCAGTTCTTC.

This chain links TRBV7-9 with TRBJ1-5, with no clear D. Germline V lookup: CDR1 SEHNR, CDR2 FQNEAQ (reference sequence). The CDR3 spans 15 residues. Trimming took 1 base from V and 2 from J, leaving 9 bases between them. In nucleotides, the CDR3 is TGTGCCAGCAGCTTAGGGGATACAGGCAATCAGCCCCAGCATTTT. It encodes CASSLGDTGNQPQHF.

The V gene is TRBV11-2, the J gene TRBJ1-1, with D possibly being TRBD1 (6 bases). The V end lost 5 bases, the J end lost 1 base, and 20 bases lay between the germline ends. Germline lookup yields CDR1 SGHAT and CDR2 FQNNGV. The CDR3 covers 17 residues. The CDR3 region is CASSSGAGAFANTEAFF. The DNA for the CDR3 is TGTGCCAGCAGCAGTGGGGCAGGGGCTTTTGCGAACACTGAAGCTTTCTTT. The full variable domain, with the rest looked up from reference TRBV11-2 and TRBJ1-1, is EAGVAQSPRYKIIEKRQSVAFWCNPISGHATLYWYQQILGQGPKLLIQFQNNGVVDDSQLPKDRFSAERLKGVDSTLKIQPAKLEDSAVYLCASSSGAGAFANTEAFFGQGTRLTVV.

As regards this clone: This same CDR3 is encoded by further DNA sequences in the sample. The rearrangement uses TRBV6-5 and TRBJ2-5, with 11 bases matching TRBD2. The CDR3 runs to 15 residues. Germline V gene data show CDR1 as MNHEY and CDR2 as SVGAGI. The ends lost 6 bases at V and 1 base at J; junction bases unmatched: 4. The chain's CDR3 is CASSPGTSGQETQYF. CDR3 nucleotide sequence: TGTGCCAGCAGCCCGGGGACTAGCGGCCAAGAGACCCAGTACTTC.

The CDR3 DNA reads as TGTGCCAGCAGGCTAGCGGGAGGGCCGAGCGAGCAGTACTTC. This sequence encodes CASRLAGGPSEQYF. The genes are TRBV6-5 and TRBJ2-7; 12 positions match TRBD2. V gave up 6 bases and J gave up 6 bases; unmatched junction bases: 6. The CDR3 length is 14 residues. Looked up from germline, CDR1 is MNHEY and CDR2 is SVGAGI.

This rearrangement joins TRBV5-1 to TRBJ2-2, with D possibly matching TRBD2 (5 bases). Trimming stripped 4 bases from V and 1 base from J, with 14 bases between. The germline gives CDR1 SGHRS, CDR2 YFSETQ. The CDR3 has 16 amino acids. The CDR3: CASSHGYEGNTGELFF. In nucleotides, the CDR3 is TGCGCCAGCAGCCATGGATACGAGGGGAACACCGGGGAGCTGTTTTTT. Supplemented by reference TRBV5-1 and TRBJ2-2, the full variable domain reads KAGVTQTPRYLIKTRGQQVTLSCSPISGHRSVSWYQQTPGQGLQFLFEYFSETQRNKGNFPGRFSGRQFSNSRSEMNVSTLELGDSALYLCASSHGYEGNTGELFFGEGSRLTVL.